This is a list of T cell receptor beta chains from one sample in a study of blood T cell repertoires in COVID-19. Here immunoSEQ multiplex PCR was the method, and the copy in TCRdb shows in-frame clones only, minus some. The sample lists about 440,000 clones; 80% to 90% were seen once. The specimen was peripheral blood. These TCRs come from a woman younger than 45 with acute or convalescent COVID-19. The CDR3 runs from the conserved cysteine through the conserved F or W. A D gene is named only where the DNA matches it firmly. Clone sizes are given selectively: once, few, many, or a class where the clone is expanded.

j_call d_call v_call clone_size cdr3_aa cdr3_nt
TRBJ2-2 TRBD2 TRBV9 - CASTAAGGGGELFF TGTGCCAGCACCGCAGCGGGGGGTGGTGGGGAGCTGTTTTTT
TRBJ1-2 TRBD1 TRBV24-1 - CATSDPRQGHGYTF TGTGCCACCAGTGACCCCCGACAGGGCCATGGCTACACCTTC
TRBJ1-2 TRBD1 TRBV25-1 once CASRGQETYGYTF TGTGCCAGCAGGGGACAGGAGACCTATGGCTACACCTTC
TRBJ2-2 - TRBV19 few CASSILGSSNTGELFF TGTGCCAGTAGTATATTGGGCTCCTCGAACACCGGGGAGCTGTTTTTT
TRBJ2-3 TRBD2 TRBV5-1 few CASSLLAGGTDTQYF TGCGCCAGCAGCCTACTAGCGGGGGGCACAGATACGCAGTATTTT
TRBJ2-5 - TRBV3-1/TRBV3-2 - CASSQTRVPPQETQYF TGTGCCAGCAGCCAAACGAGGGTGCCTCCTCAAGAGACCCAGTACTTC
TRBJ1-6 TRBD1 TRBV5-1 - CASRDRQNGNSPLHF TGCGCCAGCAGGGACAGGCAGAACGGTAATTCACCCCTCCACTTT
TRBJ1-2 - TRBV19 once CASTKDGSYGYTF TGTGCCAGTACCAAGGACGGGAGCTATGGCTACACCTTC
TRBJ1-2 - TRBV7-2 - CASGDRGAWGVRGYTF TGTGCCAGCGGCGACCGGGGGGCATGGGGAGTGCGGGGCTACACCTTC
TRBJ1-6 - TRBV3-1/TRBV3-2 - CASSLRQITYNSPLHF TGTGCCAGCAGCTTAAGACAGATAACTTATAATTCACCCCTCCACTTT
TRBJ1-1 - TRBV5-1 - CASSITANTEAFF TGCGCCAGCAGTATAACAGCGAACACTGAAGCTTTCTTT
TRBJ1-2 TRBD1 TRBV14 - CASSPDTTGGADGYTF TGTGCCAGCAGCCCGGACACTACAGGGGGCGCGGATGGCTACACCTTC
TRBJ1-2 - TRBV12-3/TRBV12-4 - CASSLGTQNGYTF TGTGCCAGCAGTTTAGGGACACAGAATGGCTACACCTTC
TRBJ2-3 - TRBV5-1 once CASSPGVGETFTDTQYF TGCGCCAGCAGCCCGGGGGTGGGCGAGACTTTCACAGATACGCAGTATTTT
TRBJ2-5 TRBD2 TRBV5-4 - CASSYGTSEWETQYF TGTGCCAGCAGCTACGGGACTAGCGAGTGGGAGACCCAGTACTTC
TRBJ2-7 TRBD1 TRBV6-4 - CASSDWDRTYYEQYF TGTGCCAGCAGTGATTGGGACAGAACTTACTACGAGCAGTACTTC
TRBJ2-1 - TRBV28 - CASSLYRSPYNEQFF TGTGCCAGCAGTTTATACAGGAGTCCCTACAATGAGCAGTTCTTC
TRBJ2-7 TRBD1 TRBV27 - CASRPLDRVYEQYF TGTGCCAGCAGACCTCTGGACAGGGTCTACGAGCAGTACTTC
TRBJ2-2 - TRBV27 - CASKKGGRTGELFF TGTGCCAGCAAAAAAGGGGGTAGGACCGGGGAGCTGTTTTTT
TRBJ2-4 TRBD1 TRBV29-1 - CSVIRQGTKNIQYF TGCAGCGTTATCCGACAGGGGACCAAAAACATTCAGTACTTC
TRBJ2-1 TRBD2 TRBV7-9 - CASSLLRGERNEQFF TGTGCCAGCAGCTTACTACGGGGGGAGCGGAATGAGCAGTTCTTC
TRBJ1-2 - TRBV18 - CASSRTGEYGYTF TGTGCCAGCTCCCGAACAGGTGAATATGGCTACACCTTC
TRBJ1-2 - TRBV6-5 - CASGHFRVGGYTF TGTGCCAGCGGGCATTTCAGGGTGGGTGGCTACACCTTC
TRBJ2-1 - TRBV4-1 once CASSQAVNEQFF TGCGCCAGCAGCCAGGCAGTTAATGAGCAGTTCTTC
TRBJ2-4 TRBD1 TRBV28 - CASRERDRVYF TGTGCCAGCAGAGAGCGGGACAGGGTGTACTTC
TRBJ2-1 - TRBV13 - CASSPGRSSYNEQFF TGTGCCAGCAGCCCAGGCCGAAGCTCCTACAATGAGCAGTTCTTC
TRBJ2-1 - TRBV20-1 few CSALSYNEQFF TGCAGTGCCCTCAGTTACAATGAGCAGTTCTTC
TRBJ1-2 - TRBV9 - CASSVETEPYGYTF TGTGCCAGCAGCGTAGAGACAGAACCCTATGGCTACACCTTC
TRBJ2-1 - TRBV5-6 - CASSPGTYNEQFF TGTGCCAGCAGCCCCGGGACCTACAATGAGCAGTTCTTC
TRBJ1-6 - TRBV7-4 - CASSSASGYGSPLHF TGTGCCAGCAGCTCCGCGTCAGGGTATGGTTCACCCCTCCACTTT
TRBJ2-3 - TRBV10-1 - CASNWQTDTQYF TGCGCCAGCAATTGGCAGACAGATACGCAGTATTTT
TRBJ2-5 TRBD1 TRBV30 - CAWSKTGTGVRETQYF TGTGCCTGGAGTAAAACCGGGACAGGGGTGCGGGAGACCCAGTACTTC